This TCR beta chain came from a study of control samples from healthy donors and cancer patients. Method: immunoSEQ multiplex PCR; TCRdb's copy keeps in-frame clones and lacks some. The sample lists about 180,000 clones, around nine tenths occurring once. Trimming removed 7 bases from V and 4 bases from J; junction bases left unmatched: 11. This CDR3 region has 16 residues. The germline gives CDR1 WSHSY, CDR2 SAAADI. This clone was found once. Source material: blood. The source is a man in his thirties or forties in good health. The chain recombines TRBV10-2 with TRBJ2-3, with TRBD2 matching over 10 bases. The CDR3: CASNPLAGVNSDTQYF. CDR3 DNA: TGCGCCAGCAATCCCCTAGCGGGGGTAAATTCAGATACGCAGTATTTT.